This T cell receptor beta chain appears in the sequencing data of a study of shared clonotypes between healthy human individuals. Turning to this clone: Its antigen remains unknown.

Under the authors' procedure: Owing to the provision of junction-only sequences devoid of quality scores by immunoSEQ, filtering differed. This table comes from immunoSEQ multiplex PCR, and its TCRdb copy is limited to in-frame clones, with some not included. V, J and clone size are taken as reported in that table, and D and trimming were inferred from the DNA itself. Of over 2 million clones in the sample, 85% to 95% were seen once. Germline V gene lookup returns CDR1 SGHNT and CDR2 YYREEE (reference sequence). V lost 4 bases and J lost 6; bases outside the gene matches: 6. This CDR3 contains 13 residues. General study results and limits: Donors were few, which limited the genetic and exposure-history diversity represented.

The chain uses TRBV5-4 and TRBJ1-2, with 7 bases matching TRBD1. Sequencing used naive CD4+ T cells from PBMCs. The subset here: CD45RA+ positively selected. The clonotype originates from a man younger than 30 in good health. Some clones in this sample may be carry-over from other donors' samples. CDR3 in DNA: TGTGCCAGCAGCCCGACAGGGACGAATGGCTACACCTTC. Translating gives CASSPTGTNGYTF. Full variable domain (missing parts from reference TRBV5-4 and TRBJ1-2): ETGVTQSPTHLIKTRGQQVTLRCSSQSGHNTVSWYQQALGQGPQFIFQYYREEENGRGNFPPRFSGLQFPNYSSELNVNALELDDSALYLCASSPTGTNGYTFGSGTRLTVV.